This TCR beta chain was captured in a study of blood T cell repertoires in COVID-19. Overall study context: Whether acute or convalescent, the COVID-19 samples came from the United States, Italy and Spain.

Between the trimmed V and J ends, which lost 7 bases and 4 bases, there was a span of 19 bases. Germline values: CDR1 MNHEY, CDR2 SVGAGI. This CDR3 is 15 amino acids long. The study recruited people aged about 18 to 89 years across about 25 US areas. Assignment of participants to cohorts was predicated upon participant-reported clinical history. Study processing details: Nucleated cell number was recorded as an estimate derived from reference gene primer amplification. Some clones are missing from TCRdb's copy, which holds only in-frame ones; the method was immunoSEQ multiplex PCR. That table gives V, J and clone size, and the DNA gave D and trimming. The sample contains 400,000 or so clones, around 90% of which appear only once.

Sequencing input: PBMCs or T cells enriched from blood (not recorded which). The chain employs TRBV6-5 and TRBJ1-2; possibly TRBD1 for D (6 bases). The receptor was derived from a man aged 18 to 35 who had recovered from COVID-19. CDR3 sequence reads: CASKDTRQARYGYTF. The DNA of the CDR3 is TGTGCCAGCAAAGATACTCGACAGGCCCGCTATGGCTACACCTTC.